A selection of T cell receptor beta chains follows, all from one sample in a study of T cells in Graves' hyperthyroidism and ophthalmopathy. TCRdb reprocessed the multiplex PCR reads via MiXCR and lists one record per CDR3 protein. The table includes about 360,000 distinct CDR3 sequences, roughly 13% detected once. The sample consisted of blood. The receptors were sampled from a woman aged 18-29 years with Graves' hyperthyroidism. CDR3s include the opening cysteine and the closing phenylalanine or tryptophan. Each record gives: V gene, D gene, clone size, J gene, CDR3 DNA, CDR3 protein. A D gene is named only where the DNA matches it firmly. The listing skips clone size in some rows; elsewhere it reads once, few, many or a size class.

V gene: TRBV13
D gene: TRBD2
clone size: many
J gene: TRBJ2-1
CDR3 DNA: TGTGCCAGCAGCTTGGAGCGGGGTTCGCAGTTCTTC
CDR3 protein: CASSLERGSQFF

V gene: TRBV19
D gene: -
clone size: -
J gene: TRBJ2-7
CDR3 DNA: TGTGCCAGTAGCCGCTGGGACGAGAGCTCCTACGAGCAGTACTTC
CDR3 protein: CASSRWDESSYEQYF

V gene: TRBV20-1
D gene: TRBD1
clone size: many
J gene: TRBJ2-7
CDR3 DNA: TGCAGTGCCACCTCCTCGGGACAGAGCCTCTCCTACGAGCAGTACTTC
CDR3 protein: CSATSSGQSLSYEQYF

V gene: TRBV6-1
D gene: -
clone size: many
J gene: TRBJ1-4
CDR3 DNA: TGTGCCAGCGGCCGAGGGGTTGCAACTAATGAAAAACTGTTTTTT
CDR3 protein: CASGRGVATNEKLFF

V gene: TRBV20-1
D gene: -
clone size: few
J gene: TRBJ1-6
CDR3 DNA: TGCAGTGCGCGAAGCGGACAGACGAATAATTCACCCCTCCACTTT
CDR3 protein: CSARSGQTNNSPLHF

V gene: TRBV28
D gene: TRBD1
clone size: many
J gene: TRBJ1-1
CDR3 DNA: TGTGCCAGCAGTTTAACCGGGACAGTGAACACTGAAGCTTTCTTT
CDR3 protein: CASSLTGTVNTEAFF

V gene: TRBV5-1
D gene: -
clone size: -
J gene: TRBJ2-3
CDR3 DNA: TGCGCCAGCAGCTTAGAGGAGGCTCCCCCGTATTTT
CDR3 protein: CASSLEEAPPYF

V gene: TRBV19
D gene: -
clone size: -
J gene: TRBJ1-1
CDR3 DNA: TGTGCCAGTAGTATGGGGGGTCTGGGGAGCACTGAAGCTTTCTTT
CDR3 protein: CASSMGGLGSTEAFF

V gene: TRBV14
D gene: -
clone size: many
J gene: TRBJ2-1
CDR3 DNA: TGTGCCAGCAGCCAAGAAAAGCTCGGATGGGATGAGCAGTTCTTC
CDR3 protein: CASSQEKLGWDEQFF

V gene: TRBV24-1
D gene: TRBD1
clone size: few
J gene: TRBJ1-5
CDR3 DNA: TGTGCCACCAGTGAGGGGGGGACAGGGATGAATCAGCCCCAGCATTTT
CDR3 protein: CATSEGGTGMNQPQHF

V gene: TRBV2
D gene: -
clone size: many
J gene: TRBJ2-5
CDR3 DNA: TGTGCCAGCAGTTGGGGATTTCAAGAGACCCAGTACTTC
CDR3 protein: CASSWGFQETQYF

V gene: TRBV20-1
D gene: TRBD2
clone size: many
J gene: TRBJ2-1
CDR3 DNA: TGCAGTGCTAGAGAAGCGGGAGATGAGCAGTTCTTC
CDR3 protein: CSAREAGDEQFF

V gene: TRBV12-3/TRBV12-4
D gene: -
clone size: many
J gene: TRBJ2-3
CDR3 DNA: TGTGCCAGCAGTTTCAGCGACGGTACGCAGTATTTT
CDR3 protein: CASSFSDGTQYF

V gene: TRBV7-3
D gene: TRBD2
clone size: many
J gene: TRBJ2-7
CDR3 DNA: TGTGCCAGCAGCTTAATGGCGGGAGAAAACGAGCAGTACTTC
CDR3 protein: CASSLMAGENEQYF

V gene: TRBV2
D gene: TRBD1
clone size: many
J gene: TRBJ1-2
CDR3 DNA: TGTGCCAGCAGCGAACGAGCAGACAGGGTAACTGGCTACACCTTC
CDR3 protein: CASSERADRVTGYTF

V gene: TRBV28
D gene: TRBD1
clone size: many
J gene: TRBJ1-2
CDR3 DNA: TGTGCCAGCAGGGAGGGGACAGACTATGGCTACACCTTC
CDR3 protein: CASREGTDYGYTF

V gene: TRBV28
D gene: -
clone size: -
J gene: TRBJ2-2
CDR3 DNA: TGTGCCAGCATTCGGCGGGAATCCGGGGAGCTGTTTTTT
CDR3 protein: CASIRRESGELFF

V gene: TRBV7-2
D gene: -
clone size: many
J gene: TRBJ2-4
CDR3 DNA: TGTGCCAGCAGCCCCCTTGGTCGCCCCGATCCTCTAGCCAAAAACATTCAGTACTTC
CDR3 protein: CASSPLGRPDPLAKNIQYF

V gene: TRBV5-1
D gene: -
clone size: many
J gene: TRBJ1-1
CDR3 DNA: TGCGCCAGCACCGTAACGGAAAACACTGAAGCTTTCTTT
CDR3 protein: CASTVTENTEAFF

V gene: TRBV28
D gene: TRBD1
clone size: many
J gene: TRBJ1-4
CDR3 DNA: TGTGCCAGCAGCCCCGGTCCAGGGGGGGAAGGTGAAAAACTGTTTTTT
CDR3 protein: CASSPGPGGEGEKLFF

V gene: TRBV4-2
D gene: -
clone size: few
J gene: TRBJ1-3
CDR3 DNA: TGTGCCAGCAGCCAGTGGACAGCTAGCTCTGGAAACACCATATATTTT
CDR3 protein: CASSQWTASSGNTIYF

V gene: TRBV15
D gene: TRBD2
clone size: many
J gene: TRBJ2-1
CDR3 DNA: TGTGCCACCAGCAGAGACATACCAAACGGACTAGCGGGATTTTATGTCTCCTACAATGAGCAGTTCTTC
CDR3 protein: CATSRDIPNGLAGFYVSYNEQFF

V gene: TRBV12-3/TRBV12-4
D gene: -
clone size: many
J gene: TRBJ1-5
CDR3 DNA: TGTGCCAGCAGGAAGGTCACAGGACAGCCCCAGCATTTT
CDR3 protein: CASRKVTGQPQHF

V gene: TRBV5-1
D gene: -
clone size: many
J gene: TRBJ1-1
CDR3 DNA: TGCGCCAGCAGCTTGGAAGGGAACACTGAAGCTTTCTTT
CDR3 protein: CASSLEGNTEAFF

V gene: TRBV28
D gene: -
clone size: -
J gene: TRBJ1-5
CDR3 DNA: TGTGCCAGCAGCACAGGGTTCGTAGAGCCCCAGCATTTT
CDR3 protein: CASSTGFVEPQHF

V gene: TRBV6-1
D gene: -
clone size: many
J gene: TRBJ1-5
CDR3 DNA: TGTGCCAGCAGTGAACATCAGTCTTTGAATAGCAATCAGCCCCAGCATTTT
CDR3 protein: CASSEHQSLNSNQPQHF

V gene: TRBV5-1
D gene: TRBD2
clone size: many
J gene: TRBJ2-1
CDR3 DNA: TGCGCCAGCACCATAGCGGGAGAAGGGTACAATGAGCAGTTCTTC
CDR3 protein: CASTIAGEGYNEQFF

V gene: TRBV19
D gene: TRBD1
clone size: -
J gene: TRBJ1-1
CDR3 DNA: TGTGCCAGTAGTATTGGGACAGGGTATTTGGTCGGAGCTTTCTTT
CDR3 protein: CASSIGTGYLVGAFF

V gene: TRBV19
D gene: -
clone size: -
J gene: TRBJ2-1
CDR3 DNA: TGTGCCAGTAGTCCGGGACCAAGCTCCTACAATGAGCAGTTCTTC
CDR3 protein: CASSPGPSSYNEQFF

V gene: TRBV3-1
D gene: -
clone size: many
J gene: TRBJ1-2
CDR3 DNA: TGTGCCAGCAGCCAACCGAACAGGGCTTCGGGCTACACCTTC
CDR3 protein: CASSQPNRASGYTF

V gene: TRBV6-4
D gene: -
clone size: few
J gene: TRBJ2-6
CDR3 DNA: TGTGCCAGCAGTGACTCCTCCTCTGGGGCCAACGTCCTGACTTTC
CDR3 protein: CASSDSSSGANVLTF

V gene: TRBV6-1
D gene: TRBD1
clone size: many
J gene: TRBJ1-2
CDR3 DNA: TGTGCCAGCATCTCCGGGGACAGGGAGGGGGGCTACACCTTC
CDR3 protein: CASISGDREGGYTF

V gene: TRBV7-9
D gene: -
clone size: few
J gene: TRBJ2-3
CDR3 DNA: TGTGCCAGCAGCTTTTTCCGGGACTTTTTAGCAGATACGCAGTATTTT
CDR3 protein: CASSFFRDFLADTQYF

V gene: TRBV7-9
D gene: TRBD1
clone size: -
J gene: TRBJ1-1
CDR3 DNA: TGTGCCAGCAGCTTAGAGACAGGGTCGGAAGCTTTCTTT
CDR3 protein: CASSLETGSEAFF

V gene: TRBV5-1
D gene: -
clone size: many
J gene: TRBJ1-2
CDR3 DNA: TGCGCCAGCAGCCCTGACTACTATGGCTACACCTTC
CDR3 protein: CASSPDYYGYTF

V gene: TRBV20-1
D gene: TRBD2
clone size: many
J gene: TRBJ2-1
CDR3 DNA: TGCAGTGCTAGAGATTCGACTAGCGTCTACAATGAGCAGTTCTTC
CDR3 protein: CSARDSTSVYNEQFF

V gene: TRBV7-2
D gene: -
clone size: many
J gene: TRBJ2-5
CDR3 DNA: TGTGCCAGCAGCCCACTTATGACAGAGACCCAGTACTTC
CDR3 protein: CASSPLMTETQYF

V gene: TRBV28
D gene: TRBD2
clone size: many
J gene: TRBJ2-7
CDR3 DNA: TGTACCAGCAGACCAACTAGCGGGAGGAGAAACGAGCAGTACTTC
CDR3 protein: CTSRPTSGRRNEQYF

V gene: TRBV5-4
D gene: -
clone size: -
J gene: TRBJ2-7
CDR3 DNA: TGTGCCAGCAGCTTCCGGGGGAGCTCCTACGAGCAGTACTTC
CDR3 protein: CASSFRGSSYEQYF

V gene: TRBV6-5
D gene: -
clone size: many
J gene: TRBJ1-1
CDR3 DNA: TGTGCCAGCAGTTACGGGATGAACACTGAAGCTTTCTTT
CDR3 protein: CASSYGMNTEAFF

V gene: TRBV2
D gene: -
clone size: few
J gene: TRBJ1-3
CDR3 DNA: TGTGCCAGCAGGAGGGTCTCTGGAAACACCATATATTTT
CDR3 protein: CASRRVSGNTIYF

V gene: TRBV7-6
D gene: TRBD1
clone size: -
J gene: TRBJ2-3
CDR3 DNA: TGTGCCAGCAGCTCCGGGACAGGGGGCACAGGTACGCAGTATTTT
CDR3 protein: CASSSGTGGTGTQYF

V gene: TRBV28
D gene: -
clone size: many
J gene: TRBJ2-7
CDR3 DNA: TGTGCCAGCACCGAAACAGGGTTAAGGGAGCAGTACTTC
CDR3 protein: CASTETGLREQYF

V gene: TRBV20-1
D gene: TRBD2
clone size: many
J gene: TRBJ2-3
CDR3 DNA: TGCGCCAAAGGGGCTAGCGGGAGGAGCACAGATACGCAGTATTTT
CDR3 protein: CAKGASGRSTDTQYF

V gene: TRBV5-1
D gene: TRBD1
clone size: many
J gene: TRBJ1-4
CDR3 DNA: TGCGCCAGCAGCTTGGGCGGGACAGGAGCTTCAACTAATGAAAAACTGTTTTTT
CDR3 protein: CASSLGGTGASTNEKLFF

V gene: TRBV4-1
D gene: TRBD1
clone size: many
J gene: TRBJ1-4
CDR3 DNA: TGCGCCAGCAGCCAGCCCCGGGACAGGATGGTGGGTGAAAAACTGTTTTTT
CDR3 protein: CASSQPRDRMVGEKLFF

V gene: TRBV6-1
D gene: TRBD1
clone size: many
J gene: TRBJ2-5
CDR3 DNA: TGTGCCAGCAGCTATAATCAGGGGGCGCGAGAGACCCAGTACTTC
CDR3 protein: CASSYNQGARETQYF

V gene: TRBV18
D gene: TRBD2
clone size: many
J gene: TRBJ2-3
CDR3 DNA: TGTGCCAGCTCACCGGGACTAGCGGGGGTGGATACGCAGTATTTT
CDR3 protein: CASSPGLAGVDTQYF

V gene: TRBV2
D gene: -
clone size: -
J gene: TRBJ1-2
CDR3 DNA: TGTGCCAGCAGTCTTGATCGGGGGCGTAGTTACACCTTC
CDR3 protein: CASSLDRGRSYTF

V gene: TRBV15
D gene: TRBD2
clone size: many
J gene: TRBJ2-1
CDR3 DNA: TGTGCCACCAGCTGGAAAGGGGGCCCCGGGACTAGCGTAAATGAGCAGTTCTTC
CDR3 protein: CATSWKGGPGTSVNEQFF

V gene: TRBV27
D gene: TRBD1
clone size: many
J gene: TRBJ1-6
CDR3 DNA: TGTGCCAGCAGTTTATTCGGGACAGACTCACCCCTCCACTTT
CDR3 protein: CASSLFGTDSPLHF

V gene: TRBV4-2
D gene: TRBD2
clone size: few
J gene: TRBJ2-1
CDR3 DNA: TGTGCCAGCAGCCAAGCACCACTAGCGGGAGCCCCCTACAATGAGCAGTTCTTC
CDR3 protein: CASSQAPLAGAPYNEQFF